This T cell receptor beta chain stems from a study of cytomegalovirus exposure and HLA in healthy donors. On the study more broadly: Some 85 million unique TCRs, all from HLA-typed donors, were included in an early release of the data. The study's findings and limits: The authors later found most CMV-associated TCR beta chains appeared HLA-restricted. Across donors, most TCRs were seen rarely, yet some public ones were widespread. Later work associated around 18,000 TCR beta sequences with HLA alleles at 0.05 false discovery rate.

CDR3 length: 13 residues. The germline V gene has CDR1 SQVTM and CDR2 ANQGSEA. The ends lost 7 bases at V and 1 base at J; junction bases unmatched: 5. Points on this clone: Its antigen is not known.

Primers: 60 Vbeta forward and 13 Jbeta reverse. Sequenced by immunoSEQ multiplex PCR; TCRdb stores in-frame clones only, minus some. The sample lists some 150,000 clones, 65% to 85% occurring once. The sample was PBMCs. V gene TRBV29-1 combines with J gene TRBJ2-7; 9 positions match TRBD1. The receptor was isolated from a middle-aged man in good health and CMV-seronegative. The CDR3 DNA is TGCAGCGCTTCCGGGACAGGGTCCTACGAGCAGTACTTC. This codes for CSASGTGSYEQYF.